The rows below give T cell receptor beta chains drawn from one sample of a study of T cells after posttransplantation cyclophosphamide. Sequencing was performed with immunoSEQ multiplex PCR; in TCRdb, only in-frame clones are kept and a portion is missing. The table records approximately 52,000 clones, 86% of them present only once. Material: PBMCs. These receptor sequences come from a man younger than 40 with a blood cancer, CMV-positive, and with a related stem cell donor. Each CDR3 is given with its conserved first and last residue. D genes are given only for firm matches. Clone size, where shown, is once, few, many, or a class for clones that have expanded.

d_gene	abundance	v_gene	j_gene	CDR3nt	CDR3aa
TRBD1	NA	TRBV6-6	TRBJ2-2	TGTGCCAGCAGACCCGGGACAGGGGTTCGGACCGGGGAGCTGTTTTTT	CASRPGTGVRTGELFF
NA	NA	TRBV27	TRBJ2-7	TGTGCCAGCAGTTTAAAGCCCCCCTACGAGCAGTACTTC	CASSLKPPYEQYF
TRBD2	NA	TRBV11-2	TRBJ2-3	TGTGCCAGCAGCTTGGGGGTAGCGGGATTTAGCACAGATACGCAGTATTTT	CASSLGVAGFSTDTQYF
TRBD1	NA	TRBV9	TRBJ1-1	TGTGCCAGCAGCGTAGAATATGAGGGGGCATTGGGTGAAGCTTTCTTT	CASSVEYEGALGEAFF
TRBD2	NA	TRBV5-1	TRBJ2-5	TGCGCCAGCAGCTTGGTGGTAGCGGGAGTGGGGGAGACCCAGTACTTC	CASSLVVAGVGETQYF
NA	NA	TRBV5-6	TRBJ2-1	TGTGCCAGCAGCCGGGGAGCGGACGGAATCTACAATGAGCAGTTCTTC	CASSRGADGIYNEQFF
NA	NA	TRBV6-5	TRBJ2-7	TGTGCCAGCAGTTACAGCCGTGCTGCCTACGAGCAGTACTTC	CASSYSRAAYEQYF
NA	NA	TRBV11-3	TRBJ2-7	TGTGCCAGCAGCCTGGCGGCAGGGTCCCACGAGCAGTACTTC	CASSLAAGSHEQYF
TRBD2	NA	TRBV6-4	TRBJ2-1	TGTGCCAGCAGTCCAAGGGGACTAGCGGGAGTAAATGAGCAGTTCTTC	CASSPRGLAGVNEQFF
NA	once	TRBV28	TRBJ2-7	TGTGCCAGCACCCTGGTGGGGAGCGAGCAGTACTTC	CASTLVGSEQYF
NA	NA	TRBV5-6	TRBJ1-2	TGTGCCAGCAGCTTGGGACAGTTCAGCTCTGACTACACCTTC	CASSLGQFSSDYTF
TRBD2	NA	TRBV4-3	TRBJ2-1	TGCGCCAGCAGCCCCCGCAACGGGGGGGCTGGCAATGAGCAGTTCTTC	CASSPRNGGAGNEQFF
TRBD1	once	TRBV10-3	TRBJ2-5	TGTGCCATCAGTGAGTTTGAGGGGGCGAAAGAGACCCAGTACTTC	CAISEFEGAKETQYF
NA	NA	TRBV7-9	TRBJ2-1	TGTGCCAGCAGCTTCGGAGGGGTGATGGGCAATGAGCAGTTCTTC	CASSFGGVMGNEQFF
NA	few	TRBV2	TRBJ1-1	TGTGCCAGCAGCAGTTTTAGCGCTGAAGCTTTCTTT	CASSSFSAEAFF
NA	NA	TRBV30	TRBJ1-1	TGTGCCTGGAGTGCAAGCGCTGAAGCTTTCTTT	CAWSASAEAFF
NA	NA	TRBV7-3	TRBJ2-1	TGTGCCAGCAGCTCTCTAGGTTCCCATGAGCAGTTCTTC	CASSSLGSHEQFF
NA	NA	TRBV6-6	TRBJ2-5	TGTGCCAGCAGTTCCCACATGCAAGAGACCCAGTACTTC	CASSSHMQETQYF
TRBD1	NA	TRBV5-1	TRBJ1-1	TGCGCCAGCAGCTCATTTGGACATCGCCCGACAGGGGTCAACACTGAAGCTTTCTTT	CASSSFGHRPTGVNTEAFF
TRBD1	NA	TRBV7-6	TRBJ2-6	TGTGCCAGCAGTCTCAGAACCGGGACAGGGGCCTCTGGGGCCAACGTCCTGACTTTC	CASSLRTGTGASGANVLTF
NA	NA	TRBV28	TRBJ2-3	TGTGCCAGCTGTAATAGCATTAGCACAGATACGCAGTATTTT	CASCNSISTDTQYF
TRBD1	NA	TRBV27	TRBJ2-2	TGTGCCAGCAGCAAGACAGGGGGTTTGTTCACCGGGGAGCTGTTTTTT	CASSKTGGLFTGELFF
NA	once	TRBV7-3	TRBJ1-1	TGTGCCAGCAGCCGGGGGGGCAGGGGGAACACTGAAGCTTTCTTT	CASSRGGRGNTEAFF
NA	NA	TRBV29-1	TRBJ2-4	TGCAGCGTTGAAGATAGTAGGCGGGGAAACATTCAGTACTTC	CSVEDSRRGNIQYF
NA	NA	TRBV28	TRBJ1-4	TGTGCCAGCAGTTTAGGGGGCAGGGGTGAAAAACTGTTTTTT	CASSLGGRGEKLFF
NA	NA	TRBV30	TRBJ2-5	TGTGCCTGGAGTGCGGTCGGGTTACAAGAGACCCAGTACTTC	CAWSAVGLQETQYF
NA	NA	TRBV27	TRBJ2-7	TGTGCCAGCAGTTCATCCAACTTCTACGAGCAGTACTTC	CASSSSNFYEQYF
TRBD2	NA	TRBV19	TRBJ2-3	TGTGCCAGTAGTATAGGCGGGAGGGCCTTAGATACGCAGTATTTT	CASSIGGRALDTQYF
NA	NA	TRBV11-2	TRBJ1-2	TGTGCCAGCAGCTTAGACAGGGCCGCTGGCTACACCTTC	CASSLDRAAGYTF
NA	NA	TRBV14	TRBJ1-2	TGTGCCAGCAGCCAAGTAGGCGGACAGTCCTATGGCTACACCTTC	CASSQVGGQSYGYTF